A selection of T cell receptor beta chains follows, all from one sample in a study of T-cell memory formation after mild COVID-19. TCRdb passed the 5' RACE reads through MiXCR, listing each CDR3 protein once. This table holds roughly 35,000 distinct CDR3 sequences, around 21% found once. The sample taken for sequencing was PBMCs or a T cell subset sorted from them (not recorded which). Receptor source: an adult who had mild COVID-19 (a few samples of this study predate the infection). Cell type and time point are not known. The CDR3 runs from the conserved cysteine through the conserved F or W. Each record gives: V gene, D gene, clone size, J gene, CDR3 protein, CDR3 DNA. D genes are given only for firm matches. The size field is filled for only some rows; it gives once, few, many or a size class.

TRBV4-3,NA,NA,TRBJ2-3,CASSQDLPSADTQYF,TGCGCCAGCAGCCAAGATCTTCCAAGCGCGGATACGCAGTATTTT
TRBV4-2,NA,NA,TRBJ1-1,CASSQDGGVNTEAFF,TGTGCCAGCAGCCAAGATGGAGGGGTAAACACTGAAGCTTTCTTT
TRBV18,NA,NA,TRBJ2-3,CASSPKVLRDLVNRTDTQYF,TGTGCCAGCTCACCTAAAGTACTCCGGGACCTAGTAAACCGAACAGATACGCAGTATTTT
TRBV5-6,TRBD2,NA,TRBJ2-1,CASSLRRGSYNEQFF,TGTGCCAGCAGCTTGCGGCGGGGGAGCTACAATGAGCAGTTCTTC
TRBV14,NA,many,TRBJ1-2,CASSPLQGTGYTF,TGTGCCAGCAGCCCTTTACAGGGAACGGGCTACACCTTC
TRBV27,NA,NA,TRBJ1-1,CASSLGRVTEAFF,TGTGCCAGCAGTTTAGGCAGGGTCACTGAAGCTTTCTTT
TRBV7-8,NA,NA,TRBJ2-5,CASSPRDDTETQYF,TGTGCCAGCAGCCCGCGGGACGATACAGAGACCCAGTACTTC
TRBV3-1,NA,many,TRBJ2-7,CASSPSFSPTYEQYF,TGTGCCAGCAGCCCGAGTTTCTCGCCTACCTACGAGCAGTACTTC
TRBV9,NA,NA,TRBJ2-6,CASSGLGRSSGANVLTF,TGTGCCAGCAGCGGACTAGGGCGAAGCTCTGGGGCCAACGTCCTGACTTTC
TRBV7-2,TRBD1,many,TRBJ1-2,CASSLASTGGYGYTF,TGTGCCAGCAGCTTAGCGTCGACAGGGGGCTATGGCTACACCTTC
TRBV24-1,NA,many,TRBJ2-1,CATSDLRGGSYNEQFF,TGTGCCACCAGTGATTTGAGGGGTGGCTCCTACAATGAGCAGTTCTTC
TRBV29-1,TRBD1,many,TRBJ1-2,CSVDAGTGNYGYTF,TGCAGCGTTGATGCTGGGACAGGGAACTATGGCTACACCTTC
TRBV5-1,NA,many,TRBJ1-5,CASSLEAGSNQPQHF,TGCGCCAGCAGCTTGGAAGCAGGGAGCAATCAGCCCCAGCATTTT
TRBV19,NA,NA,TRBJ2-6,CPEIVVGANVLTF,TGCCCAGAGATTGTTGTTGGGGCCAACGTCCTGACTTTC
TRBV12-3/TRBV12-4,TRBD1,many,TRBJ2-6,CASSLTPGQGKAGANVLTF,TGTGCCAGCAGTTTAACCCCGGGACAGGGGAAGGCTGGGGCCAACGTCCTGACTTTC
TRBV5-4,NA,many,TRBJ2-2,CASSTFAGTNTGELFF,TGTGCCAGCAGCACATTCGCTGGTACGAACACCGGGGAGCTGTTTTTT
TRBV20-1,TRBD2,many,TRBJ2-7,CSAPSPASGPVEQYF,TGCAGTGCTCCTTCCCCCGCTAGCGGGCCCGTCGAGCAGTACTTC
TRBV25-1,NA,many,TRBJ1-2,CASSDPNRAGGYTF,TGTGCCAGCAGTGACCCAAACAGGGCTGGGGGCTACACCTTC
TRBV10-3,NA,many,TRBJ2-5,CAISDRGGKQETQYF,TGTGCCATCAGTGATAGGGGTGGGAAGCAAGAGACCCAGTACTTC
TRBV6-1,TRBD2,once,TRBJ2-3,CASHGGGASPDTQYF,TGTGCCAGCCACGGGGGGGGGGCCTCCCCAGATACGCAGTATTTT
TRBV6-2/TRBV6-3,NA,many,TRBJ2-1,CASSYLGLQFF,TGTGCCAGCAGTTACCTAGGGCTGCAGTTCTTC
TRBV7-9,TRBD2,many,TRBJ2-3,CASSRLAGGFDTQYF,TGTGCCAGCAGCCGACTAGCGGGAGGTTTTGATACGCAGTATTTT
TRBV24-1,TRBD1,many,TRBJ1-2,CATSDPGTGEHYGYTF,TGTGCCACCAGTGACCCCGGGACAGGGGAACACTATGGCTACACCTTC
TRBV18,NA,many,TRBJ2-3,CASSPNRVDGGTDTQYF,TGTGCCAGCTCACCGAACAGGGTAGACGGGGGCACAGATACGCAGTATTTT
TRBV29-1,NA,many,TRBJ1-5,CSVALGGDQPQHF,TGCAGCGTTGCCCTCGGAGGGGACCAGCCCCAGCATTTT
TRBV7-2,NA,NA,TRBJ2-7,CASSLENYYEQYF,TGTGCCAGCAGCTTAGAGAACTATTACGAGCAGTACTTC
TRBV4-3,NA,NA,TRBJ1-1,CASSPSQGSNTEAFF,TGCGCCAGCAGCCCCTCACAGGGTTCGAACACTGAAGCTTTCTTT
TRBV5-1,NA,many,TRBJ1-1,CASSLDREAFF,TGCGCCAGCAGCTTGGACCGGGAAGCTTTCTTT
TRBV5-1,NA,many,TRBJ1-3,CASSPSGQSGNTIYF,TGCGCCAGCAGCCCGTCTGGACAATCTGGAAACACCATATATTTT
TRBV6-6,NA,many,TRBJ1-1,CASSYSKTDNTEAFF,TGTGCCAGCAGTTACTCCAAGACAGACAACACTGAAGCTTTCTTT
TRBV20-1,NA,many,TRBJ2-4,CSASWGAKNIQYF,TGCAGTGCTAGTTGGGGGGCCAAAAACATTCAGTACTTC
TRBV18,NA,few,TRBJ2-5,CASSRRSRQETQYF,TGTGCCAGCTCAAGGAGGTCCCGCCAAGAGACCCAGTACTTC
TRBV3-1,NA,many,TRBJ2-1,CASSGSWGDPTYNEQFF,TGTGCCAGCAGCGGATCCTGGGGGGACCCCACCTACAATGAGCAGTTCTTC
TRBV6-2/TRBV6-3,NA,many,TRBJ1-1,CASSKVGRTNTEAFF,TGTGCCAGCAGCAAAGTGGGACGGACGAACACTGAAGCTTTCTTT
TRBV9,TRBD2,many,TRBJ2-2,CASSVGPGISGSGSGELFF,TGTGCCAGCAGCGTAGGTCCTGGCATTAGCGGGAGTGGCTCCGGGGAGCTGTTTTTT
TRBV7-8,NA,many,TRBJ2-2,CASSLRERWDTGELFF,TGTGCCAGCAGCCTACGGGAGCGGTGGGACACCGGGGAGCTGTTTTTT
TRBV6-1,NA,many,TRBJ1-5,CASSKTGSNQPQHF,TGTGCCAGCAGCAAGACTGGGAGCAATCAGCCCCAGCATTTT
TRBV3-1,NA,many,TRBJ2-1,CASSPYYNEQFF,TGTGCCAGCAGCCCCTACTACAATGAGCAGTTCTTC
TRBV29-1,TRBD1,NA,TRBJ1-1,CSAVTGWDYTEAFF,TGCAGCGCTGTGACAGGGTGGGATTACACTGAAGCTTTCTTT
TRBV2,NA,medium-sized,TRBJ2-7,CASSEVMIYEQYF,TGTGCCAGCAGTGAAGTAATGATCTACGAGCAGTACTTC
TRBV4-3,NA,many,TRBJ2-5,CASSQDRAISETQYF,TGCGCCAGCAGCCAAGATCGGGCTATATCTGAGACCCAGTACTTC
TRBV5-1,NA,many,TRBJ2-6,CASSLDGGHLSGANVLTF,TGCGCCAGCAGCTTGGATGGGGGACACCTCTCTGGGGCCAACGTCCTGACTTTC
TRBV6-6,NA,NA,TRBJ1-1,CASSYGRQMNTEAFF,TGTGCCAGCAGTTATGGAAGGCAGATGAACACTGAAGCTTTCTTT
TRBV4-2,NA,NA,TRBJ2-2,CASSQEWGNTGELFF,TGTGCCAGCAGCCAAGAGTGGGGGAACACCGGGGAGCTGTTTTTT
TRBV5-6,TRBD1,NA,TRBJ1-5,CASSLGQGMGSNQPQHF,TGTGCCAGCAGCTTGGGACAGGGGATGGGGAGCAATCAGCCCCAGCATTTT
TRBV5-1,NA,NA,TRBJ2-2,CASSLAADTGELFF,TGCGCCAGCAGCTTGGCCGCGGACACCGGGGAGCTGTTTTTT
TRBV6-6,TRBD2,many,TRBJ2-2,CASSRRTSGRTNAGELFF,TGTGCCAGCAGTAGAAGGACTAGCGGGAGGACAAACGCCGGGGAGCTGTTTTTT
TRBV12-3/TRBV12-4,NA,NA,TRBJ1-2,CASSLGSGGYGYTF,TGTGCCAGCAGTCTCGGGTCCGGAGGCTATGGCTACACCTTC
TRBV15,NA,many,TRBJ1-2,CASSIGTTLDYGYTF,TGTGCCTCGTCTATAGGGACGACGCTGGACTATGGCTACACCTTC
TRBV27,TRBD1,NA,TRBJ1-3,CASSLDPRGQGGGNTIYF,TGTGCCAGCAGTCTAGATCCGAGGGGACAGGGAGGAGGAAACACCATATATTTT
TRBV18,TRBD2,NA,TRBJ2-3,CASSPGGPVTDTQYF,TGTGCCAGCTCACCGGGAGGGCCGGTCACAGATACGCAGTATTTT
TRBV7-6,NA,NA,TRBJ2-7,CASSPYEGSYEQYF,TGTGCCAGCAGCCCCTATGAGGGTTCCTACGAGCAGTACTTC
TRBV4-3,NA,NA,TRBJ2-1,CASSQDIGDNEQFF,TGCGCCAGCAGCCAAGATATCGGGGACAATGAGCAGTTCTTC
TRBV6-6,TRBD1,many,TRBJ1-2,CASKRTGTSVSYGYTF,TGTGCCAGCAAGAGGACAGGGACTTCTGTAAGCTATGGCTACACCTTC